The clone carrying this T cell receptor beta chain was counted a few times. Its target is unknown. Expressed TCRB transcripts were sequenced because the isolated RNA had all been reverse transcribed beforehand. Assay: immunoSEQ multiplex PCR; the TCRdb copy retains only in-frame clones and omits some. The table shows 680,000 or so clones, with around 15% occurring only once. Between the trimmed V and J ends, which lost 2 bases and 3 bases, there was a span of 7 bases. Germline V gives CDR1 MNHEY, CDR2 SVGAGI. CDR3 length: 13 amino acids. Blood was drawn once from each donor into heparinised tubes. The draws averaged about 120 mL. It was via CD45RO/CCR7/CD25/CD127/CD95/CD27 that CD4+ naive, central memory, regulatory and stem cell-like memory cells were sorted. The data originate from a study of beta chain features in type 1 diabetes. Study-wide results and limits: Cells carrying high TCR expression could end up over-represented when cDNA is sequenced. The naive, central memory and Treg TCRB repertoires showed an apparent similarity that was greater among patients than among healthy donors.

The sequencing sample was made of naive CD4+ T cells from blood. This clonotype originated in a man aged 18 to 29 in good health. J is TRBJ1-2 and V is TRBV6-5, with unresolved D. The CDR3 DNA sequence: TGTGCCAGCAGTTACGGAGTGGACTATGGCTACACCTTC. It is translated as CASSYGVDYGYTF.